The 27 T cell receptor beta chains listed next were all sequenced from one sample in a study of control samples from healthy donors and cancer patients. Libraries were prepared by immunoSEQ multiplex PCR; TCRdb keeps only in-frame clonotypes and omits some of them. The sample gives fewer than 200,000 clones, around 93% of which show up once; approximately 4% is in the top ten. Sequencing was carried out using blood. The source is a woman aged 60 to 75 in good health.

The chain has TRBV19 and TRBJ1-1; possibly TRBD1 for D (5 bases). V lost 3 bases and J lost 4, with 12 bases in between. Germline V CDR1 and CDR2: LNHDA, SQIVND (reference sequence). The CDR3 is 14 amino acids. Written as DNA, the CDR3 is TGTGCCAGTAGTATTAGGCAGGGAATCACTGAAGCTTTCTTT. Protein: CASSIRQGITEAFF.

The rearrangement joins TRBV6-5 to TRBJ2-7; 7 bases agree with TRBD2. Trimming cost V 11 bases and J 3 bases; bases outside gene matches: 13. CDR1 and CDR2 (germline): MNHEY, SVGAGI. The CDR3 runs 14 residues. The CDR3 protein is CAAKEGLNFYEQYF. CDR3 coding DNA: TGTGCCGCAAAAGAGGGACTAAACTTCTACGAGCAGTACTTC.

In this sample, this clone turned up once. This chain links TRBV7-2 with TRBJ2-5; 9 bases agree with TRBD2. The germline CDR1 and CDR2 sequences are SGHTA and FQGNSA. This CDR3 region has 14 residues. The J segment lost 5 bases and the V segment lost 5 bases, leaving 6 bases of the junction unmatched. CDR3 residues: CASSPRGGSETQYF. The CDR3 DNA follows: TGTGCCAGCAGCCCGCGGGGGGGGTCTGAGACCCAGTACTTC.

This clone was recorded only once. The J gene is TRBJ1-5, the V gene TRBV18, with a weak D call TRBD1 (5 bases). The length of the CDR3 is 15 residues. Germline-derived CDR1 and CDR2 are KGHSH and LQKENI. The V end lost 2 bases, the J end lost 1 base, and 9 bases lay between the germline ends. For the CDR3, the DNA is TGTGCCAGCTCACCAAACAGGATAAGCAATCAGCCCCAGCATTTT. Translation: CASSPNRISNQPQHF.

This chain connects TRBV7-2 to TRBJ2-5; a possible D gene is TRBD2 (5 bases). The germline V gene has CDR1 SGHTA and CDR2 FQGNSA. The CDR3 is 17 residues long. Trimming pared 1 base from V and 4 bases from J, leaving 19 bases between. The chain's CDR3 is CASSLGGLAGLGETQYF. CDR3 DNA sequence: TGTGCCAGCAGCTTAGGGGGTCTAGCAGGTCTTGGAGAGACCCAGTACTTC.

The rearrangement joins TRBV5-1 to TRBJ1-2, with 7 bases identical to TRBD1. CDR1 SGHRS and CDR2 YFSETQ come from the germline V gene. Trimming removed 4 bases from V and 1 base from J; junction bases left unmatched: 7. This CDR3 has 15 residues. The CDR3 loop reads CASSPGTEINYGYTF. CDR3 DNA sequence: TGCGCCAGCAGCCCCGGGACAGAAATTAACTATGGCTACACCTTC.

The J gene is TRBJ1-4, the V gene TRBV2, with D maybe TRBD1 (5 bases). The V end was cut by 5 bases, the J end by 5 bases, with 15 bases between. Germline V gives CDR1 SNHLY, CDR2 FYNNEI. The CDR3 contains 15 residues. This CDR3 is CASSLYRMPNEKLFF. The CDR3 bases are TGTGCCAGCAGTCTATACAGGATGCCAAATGAAAAACTGTTTTTT.

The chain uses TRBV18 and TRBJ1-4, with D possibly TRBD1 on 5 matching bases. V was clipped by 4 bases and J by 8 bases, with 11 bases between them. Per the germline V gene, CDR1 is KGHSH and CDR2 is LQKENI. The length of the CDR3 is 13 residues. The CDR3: CASSRGMGEKLFF. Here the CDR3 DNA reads TGTGCCAGCTCACGGGGGATGGGCGAAAAACTGTTTTTT. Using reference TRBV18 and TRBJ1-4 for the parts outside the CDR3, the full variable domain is NAGVMQNPRHLVRRRGQEARLRCSPMKGHSHVYWYRQLPEEGLKFMVYLQKENIIDESGMPKERFSAEFPKEGPSILRIQQVVRGDSAAYFCASSRGMGEKLFFGSGTQLSVL.

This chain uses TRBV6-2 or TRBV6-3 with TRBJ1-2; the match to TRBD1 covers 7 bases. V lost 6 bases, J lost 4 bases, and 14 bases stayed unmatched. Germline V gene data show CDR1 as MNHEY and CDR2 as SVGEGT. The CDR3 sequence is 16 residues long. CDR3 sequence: CASSPGGSGQLYGYTF. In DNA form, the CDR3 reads TGTGCCAGCAGCCCTGGGGGGTCGGGACAGCTCTATGGCTACACCTTC.

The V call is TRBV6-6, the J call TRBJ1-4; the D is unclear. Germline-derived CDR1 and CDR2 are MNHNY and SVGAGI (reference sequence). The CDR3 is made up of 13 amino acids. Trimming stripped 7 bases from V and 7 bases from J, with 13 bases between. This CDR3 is CASIDPGSEKLFF. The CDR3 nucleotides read TGTGCCAGCATTGATCCAGGTAGTGAAAAACTGTTTTTT.

The chain's CDR3 is CASSLGQDPRGLFF. In nucleotides, the CDR3 is TGTGCCAGCAGCCTAGGACAGGACCCAAGGGGACTGTTTTTT. The rearrangement joins TRBV5-6 to TRBJ1-4; the match to TRBD1 covers 7 bases. With 4 bases clipped from V and 13 bases from J, the junction kept 13 bases outside the gene matches. The CDR3 is 14 residues long. Germline lookup yields CDR1 SGHDT and CDR2 YYEEEE.

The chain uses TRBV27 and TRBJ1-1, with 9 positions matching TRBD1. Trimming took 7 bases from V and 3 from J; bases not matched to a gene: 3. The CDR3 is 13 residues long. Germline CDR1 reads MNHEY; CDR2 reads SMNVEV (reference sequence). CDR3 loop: CASIGQGYTEAFF. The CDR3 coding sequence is TGTGCCAGCATCGGACAGGGGTACACTGAAGCTTTCTTT.

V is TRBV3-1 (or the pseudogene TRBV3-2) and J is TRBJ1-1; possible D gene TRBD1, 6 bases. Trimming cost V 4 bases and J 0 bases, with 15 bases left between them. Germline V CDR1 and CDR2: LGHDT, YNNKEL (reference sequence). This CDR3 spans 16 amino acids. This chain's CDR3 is CASSPIQGNMNTEAFF. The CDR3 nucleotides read TGTGCCAGCAGCCCTATTCAGGGGAACATGAACACTGAAGCTTTCTTT.

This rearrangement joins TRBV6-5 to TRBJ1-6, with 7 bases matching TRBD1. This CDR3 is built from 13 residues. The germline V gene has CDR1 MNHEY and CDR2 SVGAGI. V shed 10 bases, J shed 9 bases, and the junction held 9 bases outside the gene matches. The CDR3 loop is CANSTGISSPLHF. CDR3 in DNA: TGTGCCAACTCGACAGGGATAAGTTCACCCCTCCACTTT.

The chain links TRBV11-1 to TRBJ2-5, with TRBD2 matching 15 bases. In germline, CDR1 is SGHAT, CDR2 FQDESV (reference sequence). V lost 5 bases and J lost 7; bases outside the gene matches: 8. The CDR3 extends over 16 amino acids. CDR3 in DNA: TGTGCCAGCAGCCCTGGGACTAGCGGGGGGCCCGGGACCCAGTACTTC. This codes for CASSPGTSGGPGTQYF.

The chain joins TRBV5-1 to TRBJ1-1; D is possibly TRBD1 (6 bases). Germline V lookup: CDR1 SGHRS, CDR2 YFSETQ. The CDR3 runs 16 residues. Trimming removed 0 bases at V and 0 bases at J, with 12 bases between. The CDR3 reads CASSLGSGALNTEAFF. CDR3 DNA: TGCGCCAGCAGCTTGGGGTCGGGGGCTTTGAACACTGAAGCTTTCTTT. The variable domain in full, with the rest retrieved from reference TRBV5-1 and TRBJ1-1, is KAGVTQTPRYLIKTRGQQVTLSCSPISGHRSVSWYQQTPGQGLQFLFEYFSETQRNKGNFPGRFSGRQFSNSRSEMNVSTLELGDSALYLCASSLGSGALNTEAFFGQGTRLTVV.

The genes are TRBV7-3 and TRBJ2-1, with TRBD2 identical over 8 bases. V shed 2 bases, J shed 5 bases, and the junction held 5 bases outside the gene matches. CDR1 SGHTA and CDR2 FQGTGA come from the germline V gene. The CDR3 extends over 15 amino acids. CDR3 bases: TGTGCCAGCAGCTTATTTAGCGGGGCTAACAATGAGCAGTTCTTC. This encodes CASSLFSGANNEQFF.

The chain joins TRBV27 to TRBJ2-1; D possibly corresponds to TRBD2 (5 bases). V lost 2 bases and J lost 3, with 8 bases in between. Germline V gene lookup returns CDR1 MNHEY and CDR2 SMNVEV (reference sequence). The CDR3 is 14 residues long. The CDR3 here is CASSLARGYNEQFF. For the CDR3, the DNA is TGTGCCAGCAGTTTAGCTCGGGGCTACAATGAGCAGTTCTTC.

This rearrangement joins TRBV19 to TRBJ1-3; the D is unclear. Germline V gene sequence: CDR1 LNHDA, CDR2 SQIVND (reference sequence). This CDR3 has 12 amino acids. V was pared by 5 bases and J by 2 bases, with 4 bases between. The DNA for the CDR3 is TGTGCCAGTAGTTGGGCTGGAAACACCATATATTTT. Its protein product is CASSWAGNTIYF.

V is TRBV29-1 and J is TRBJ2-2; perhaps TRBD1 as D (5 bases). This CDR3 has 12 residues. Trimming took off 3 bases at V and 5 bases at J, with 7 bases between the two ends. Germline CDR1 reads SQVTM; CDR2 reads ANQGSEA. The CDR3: CSVDPGTGELFF. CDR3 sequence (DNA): TGCAGCGTTGATCCAGGGACCGGGGAGCTGTTTTTT.

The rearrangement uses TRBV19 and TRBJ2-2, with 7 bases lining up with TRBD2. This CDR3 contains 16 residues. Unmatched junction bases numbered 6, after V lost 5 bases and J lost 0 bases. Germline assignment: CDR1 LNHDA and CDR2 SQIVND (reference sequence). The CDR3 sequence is CASSRYGGTNTGELFF. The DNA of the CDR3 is TGTGCCAGTAGTCGCTACGGGGGGACGAACACCGGGGAGCTGTTTTTT.

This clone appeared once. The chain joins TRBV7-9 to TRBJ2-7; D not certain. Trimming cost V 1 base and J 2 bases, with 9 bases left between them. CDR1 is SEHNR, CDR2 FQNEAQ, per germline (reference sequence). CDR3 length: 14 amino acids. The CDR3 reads CASSLGTGPYEQYF. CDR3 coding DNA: TGTGCCAGCAGCTTAGGGACCGGACCCTACGAGCAGTACTTC.

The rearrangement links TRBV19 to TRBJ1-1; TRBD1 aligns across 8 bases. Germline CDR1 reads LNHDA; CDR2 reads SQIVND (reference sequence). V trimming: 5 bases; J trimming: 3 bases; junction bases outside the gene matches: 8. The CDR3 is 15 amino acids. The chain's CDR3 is CASSSGQVRDTEAFF. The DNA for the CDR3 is TGTGCCAGTAGTTCGGGACAGGTGAGGGACACTGAAGCTTTCTTT.

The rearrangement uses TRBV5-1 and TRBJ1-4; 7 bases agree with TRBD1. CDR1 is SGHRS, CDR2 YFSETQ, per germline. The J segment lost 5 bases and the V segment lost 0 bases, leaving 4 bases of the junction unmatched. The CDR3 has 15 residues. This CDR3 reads CASSLAAGGNEKLFF. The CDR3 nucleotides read TGCGCCAGCAGCTTGGCGGCAGGGGGAAATGAAAAACTGTTTTTT. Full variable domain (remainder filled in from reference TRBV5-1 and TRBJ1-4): KAGVTQTPRYLIKTRGQQVTLSCSPISGHRSVSWYQQTPGQGLQFLFEYFSETQRNKGNFPGRFSGRQFSNSRSEMNVSTLELGDSALYLCASSLAAGGNEKLFFGSGTQLSVL.

CDR3 nucleotide sequence: TGTGCCAGCAGCGTAGCCCCGCGCGATACGCAGTATTTT. It translates to CASSVAPRDTQYF. The chain links TRBV9 to TRBJ2-3, with D unclear. V dropped 0 bases and J dropped 6 bases, with 8 bases sitting between them. Looked up from germline, CDR1 is SGDLS and CDR2 is YYNGEE. This CDR3 region has 13 residues. Full variable domain (outside the CDR3, taken from reference TRBV9 and TRBJ2-3): DSGVTQTPKHLITATGQRVTLRCSPRSGDLSVYWYQQSLDQGLQFLIQYYNGEERAKGNILERFSAQQFPDLHSELNLSSLELGDSALYFCASSVAPRDTQYFGPGTRLTVL.

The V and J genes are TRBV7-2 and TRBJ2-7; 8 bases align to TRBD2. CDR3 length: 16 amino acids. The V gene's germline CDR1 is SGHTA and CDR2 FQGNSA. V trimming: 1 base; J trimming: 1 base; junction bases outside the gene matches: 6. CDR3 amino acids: CASSLGRGGQSYEQYF. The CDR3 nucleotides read TGTGCCAGCAGCTTAGGACGGGGGGGCCAGTCCTACGAGCAGTACTTC.

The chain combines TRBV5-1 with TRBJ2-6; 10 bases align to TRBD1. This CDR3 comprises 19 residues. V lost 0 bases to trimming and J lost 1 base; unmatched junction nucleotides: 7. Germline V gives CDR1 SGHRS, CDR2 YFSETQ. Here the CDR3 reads CASSLEATGQGSGANVLTF. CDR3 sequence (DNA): TGCGCCAGCAGCTTGGAAGCGACGGGACAGGGGTCTGGGGCCAACGTCCTGACTTTC.